This paragraph reports one TCR beta chain. Antigen: not known. Here immunoSEQ multiplex PCR was the method, and the copy in TCRdb shows in-frame clones only, minus some. Among 200,000 to 250,000 clones, about 87% were seen once, and the ten largest hold approximately 2.5%. The data belong to a study of cytomegalovirus exposure and HLA in healthy donors. V lost 6 bases, J lost 5 bases, and 16 bases lay in between. Germline V gene data show CDR1 as MDHEN and CDR2 as SYDVKM. The CDR3 is made up of 14 amino acids. General study findings and limits: Despite most TCR sequences being rare, some public TCRs occurred in many donors. The study labeled fewer than 200 TCR beta chains cytomegalovirus-associated.

This clonotype was sampled from a man between 18 and 35 years old in good health and CMV-seronegative. The sequenced sample was PBMCs. This chain joins TRBV28 and TRBJ1-1; the D is unclear. The CDR3 loop is CASRDNSGRTEAFF. The CDR3 DNA follows: TGTGCCAGCAGAGACAACAGCGGGAGGACTGAAGCTTTCTTT.